The 10 T cell receptor beta chains given below trace back to one sample, sequenced in a study of identical twins. One entry per CDR3 protein, called by TCRdb with MiXCR from the 5' RACE reads. The sample yields some 500,000 distinct CDR3 sequences, 14% seen once. The sample also formed part of further work on yellow fever vaccine responses in identical twins.

The sequenced sample was CD4+ T cells sorted from blood. All receptors come from a woman aged 18-35 years in good health.

This clonotype was observed many times. This rearrangement joins TRBV3-1 to TRBJ2-2; D is undetermined. V was trimmed by 0 bases and J by 6 bases, leaving 17 bases between them. The CDR3 is made up of 17 amino acids. Germline CDR1 reads LGHDT; CDR2 reads YNNKEL (reference sequence). CDR3 region: CASSQDLVGLRAGELFF. The CDR3 nucleotides are TGTGCCAGCAGCCAAGATCTGGTTGGTCTACGCGCCGGGGAGCTGTTTTTT. The variable domain in full, with the rest retrieved from reference TRBV3-1 and TRBJ2-2, is DTAVSQTPKYLVTQMGNDKSIKCEQNLGHDTMYWYKQDSKKFLKIMFSYNNKELIINETVPNRFSPKSPDKAHLNLHINSLELGDSAVYFCASSQDLVGLRAGELFFGEGSRLTVL.

The chain has TRBV10-3 and TRBJ2-5; D uncertain. V lost 0 bases and J lost 0, with 14 bases in between. The CDR3 length is 17 residues. In germline, CDR1 is ENHRY, CDR2 SYGVKD. For the CDR3, the DNA is TGTGCCATCAGTGAGTCTTCTGTCGTAATGTACCAAGAGACCCAGTACTTC. Its translation: CAISESSVVMYQETQYF.

This clonotype was recorded many times. The rearrangement uses TRBV7-2 and TRBJ2-3; tentatively, D is TRBD1 (5 bases). The CDR3 loop spans 13 amino acids. In germline, CDR1 is SGHTA, CDR2 FQGNSA. Trimming shortened V by 2 bases and J by 4 bases, and 7 bases separated the two germline ends. The CDR3 sequence: CASSLQGPDTQYF. For the CDR3, the DNA is TGTGCCAGCAGCTTACAGGGTCCAGATACGCAGTATTTT.

This clonotype was seen a few times. The gene calls are TRBV7-2 and TRBJ2-1, with 9 bases aligning to TRBD1. The CDR3 totals 14 residues. CDR1 is SGHTA, CDR2 FQGNSA, per germline. J was trimmed by 6 bases and V by 5 bases; bases with no gene match: 5. The CDR3 sequence: CASSPWTGVNEQFF. In nucleotides, the CDR3 is TGTGCCAGCAGCCCCTGGACAGGGGTCAATGAGCAGTTCTTC.

V gene TRBV20-1 combines with J gene TRBJ2-7; 10 positions agree with TRBD2. The CDR3 runs 13 residues. Trimming at V came to 6 bases and at J to 6 bases, leaving 8 bases not matched to a gene. The germline V gene has CDR1 DFQATT and CDR2 SNEGSKA (reference sequence). The CDR3 region is CSAELAGPFEQYF. The CDR3 region has the DNA TGCAGTGCCGAACTAGCGGGGCCGTTCGAGCAGTACTTC.

In its sample, this clonotype was seen a few times. V gene TRBV3-1 combines with J gene TRBJ1-3, with D tentatively TRBD1 (5 bases). CDR3 length: 11 amino acids. V lost 4 bases to trimming and J lost 11 bases, with 9 bases between them. The V gene's germline CDR1 is LGHDT and CDR2 YNNKEL (reference sequence). The CDR3 DNA follows: TGTGCCAGCAGCCGAGACAGTTCCATATATTTT. Its protein is CASSRDSSIYF.

This clonotype was found a few times. The J gene is TRBJ2-1, the V gene TRBV7-8; 16 bases map to TRBD2. The CDR3 is 18 residues long. Germline lookup yields CDR1 SGHVS and CDR2 FQNEAQ. After removal of 5 bases from V and 8 bases from J, the junction contained 12 bases not matched to a gene. Here the CDR3 reads CASSTHQGLAGGLYEQFF. As DNA, the CDR3 is TGTGCCAGCAGCACCCATCAGGGACTAGCGGGAGGGTTATATGAGCAGTTCTTC. Looking up the rest from reference TRBV7-8 and TRBJ2-1 gives the full variable domain: GAGVSQSPRYKVAKRGQDVALRCDPISGHVSLFWYQQALGQGPEFLTYFQNEAQLDKSGLPSDRFFAERPEGSVSTLKIQRTQQEDSAVYLCASSTHQGLAGGLYEQFFGPGTRLTVL.

The chain recombines TRBV7-9 with TRBJ2-1; D ambiguous. Trimming left V 11 bases short and J 8 bases short, with 7 bases between. CDR3 size: 9 residues. Germline assignment: CDR1 SEHNR and CDR2 FQNEAQ (reference sequence). The chain's CDR3 is CAGGHEQFF. DNA for the CDR3: TGTGCCGGCGGCCATGAGCAGTTCTTC. The full variable domain, with the rest looked up from reference TRBV7-9 and TRBJ2-1, is DTGVSQNPRHKITKRGQNVTFRCDPISEHNRLYWYRQTLGQGPEFLTYFQNEAQLEKSRLLSDRFSAERPKGSFSTLEIQRTEQGDSAMYLCAGGHEQFFGPGTRLTVL.

This clonotype appeared many times. The V and J genes are TRBV24-1 and TRBJ2-3; 10 bases are a match to TRBD1. The germline V gene has CDR1 KGHDR and CDR2 SFDVKD. V dropped 5 bases and J dropped 4; count of bases not matched to a gene: 14. The CDR3 loop spans 18 amino acids. This CDR3 reads CATSVGTGARGGPDTQYF. CDR3 DNA: TGTGCCACCAGTGTCGGGACAGGGGCCCGTGGGGGACCAGATACGCAGTATTTT.

The J gene is TRBJ2-7, the V gene TRBV7-2; TRBD2 matches at 10 bases. In germline, CDR1 is SGHTA, CDR2 FQGNSA. The CDR3 is made up of 15 amino acids. The V gene end was trimmed by 3 bases and the J gene end by 2 bases; junction bases not matched to a gene: 4. In DNA, the CDR3 is TGTGCCAGCAGCTTGCTAGCGGGAGACCCCTACGAGCAGTACTTC. Protein: CASSLLAGDPYEQYF. The whole variable domain, remainder taken from reference TRBV7-2 and TRBJ2-7, is GAGVSQSPSNKVTEKGKDVELRCDPISGHTALYWYRQSLGQGLEFLIYFQGNSAPDKSGLPSDRFSAERTGGSVSTLTIQRTQQEDSAVYLCASSLLAGDPYEQYFGPGTRLTVT.